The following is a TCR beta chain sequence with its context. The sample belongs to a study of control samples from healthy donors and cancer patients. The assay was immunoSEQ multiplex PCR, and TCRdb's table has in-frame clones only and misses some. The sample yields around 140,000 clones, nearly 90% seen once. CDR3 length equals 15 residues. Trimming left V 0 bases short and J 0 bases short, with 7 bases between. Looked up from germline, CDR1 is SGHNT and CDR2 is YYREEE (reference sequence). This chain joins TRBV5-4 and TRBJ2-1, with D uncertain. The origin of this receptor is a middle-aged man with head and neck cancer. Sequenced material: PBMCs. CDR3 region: CASSLVEYSYNEQFF. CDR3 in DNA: TGTGCCAGCAGCTTGGTAGAGTACTCCTACAATGAGCAGTTCTTC.